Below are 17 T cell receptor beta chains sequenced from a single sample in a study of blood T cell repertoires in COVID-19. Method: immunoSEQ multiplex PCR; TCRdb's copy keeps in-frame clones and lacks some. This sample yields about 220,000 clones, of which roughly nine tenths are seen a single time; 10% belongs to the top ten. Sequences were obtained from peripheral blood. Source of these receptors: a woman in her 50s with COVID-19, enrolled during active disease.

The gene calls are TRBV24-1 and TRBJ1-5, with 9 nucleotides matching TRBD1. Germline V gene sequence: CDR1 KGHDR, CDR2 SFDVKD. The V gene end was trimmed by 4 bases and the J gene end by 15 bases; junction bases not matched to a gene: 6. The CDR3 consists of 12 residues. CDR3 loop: CATSEGDREPHF. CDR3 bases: TGTGCCACCAGTGAGGGGGACAGGGAACCGCATTTT.

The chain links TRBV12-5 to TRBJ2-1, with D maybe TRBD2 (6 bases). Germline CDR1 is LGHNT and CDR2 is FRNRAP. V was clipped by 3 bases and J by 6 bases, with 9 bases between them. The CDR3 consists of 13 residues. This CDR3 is CASGLGGTNEQFF. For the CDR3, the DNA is TGTGCTAGTGGTTTAGGAGGGACCAATGAGCAGTTCTTC. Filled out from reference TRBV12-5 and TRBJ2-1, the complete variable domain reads DARVTQTPRHKVTEMGQEVTMRCQPILGHNTVFWYRQTMMQGLELLAYFRNRAPLDDSGMPKDRFSAEMPDATLATLKIQPSEPRDSAVYFCASGLGGTNEQFFGPGTRLTVL.

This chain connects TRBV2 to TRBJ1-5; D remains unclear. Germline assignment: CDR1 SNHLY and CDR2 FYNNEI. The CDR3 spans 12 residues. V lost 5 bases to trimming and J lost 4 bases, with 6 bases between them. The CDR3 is CASSTGNQPQHF. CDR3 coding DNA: TGTGCCAGCAGTACGGGTAATCAGCCCCAGCATTTT.

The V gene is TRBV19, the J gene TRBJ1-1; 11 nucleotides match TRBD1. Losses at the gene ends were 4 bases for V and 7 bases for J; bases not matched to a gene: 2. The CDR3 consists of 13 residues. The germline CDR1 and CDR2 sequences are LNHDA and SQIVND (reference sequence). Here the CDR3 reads CASSRTGGVEAFF. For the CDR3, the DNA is TGTGCCAGTAGTAGGACAGGGGGCGTTGAAGCTTTCTTT.

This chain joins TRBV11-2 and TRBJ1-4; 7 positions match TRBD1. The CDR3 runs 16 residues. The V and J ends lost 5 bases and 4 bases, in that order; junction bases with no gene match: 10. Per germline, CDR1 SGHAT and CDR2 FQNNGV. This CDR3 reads CASSHGRGQSNEKLFF. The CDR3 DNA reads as TGTGCCAGCAGCCACGGGCGGGGACAGAGTAATGAAAAACTGTTTTTT.

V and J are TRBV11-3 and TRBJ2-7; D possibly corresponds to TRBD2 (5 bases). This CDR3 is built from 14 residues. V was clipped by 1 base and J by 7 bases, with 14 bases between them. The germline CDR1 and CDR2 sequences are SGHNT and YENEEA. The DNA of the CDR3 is TGTGCCAGCAGCTTAGGTCCCCCCTCGGGGGAGCAGTACTTC. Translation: CASSLGPPSGEQYF.

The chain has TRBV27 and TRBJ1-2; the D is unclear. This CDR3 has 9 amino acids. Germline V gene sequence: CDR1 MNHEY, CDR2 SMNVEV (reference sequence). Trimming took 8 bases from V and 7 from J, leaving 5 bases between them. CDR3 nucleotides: TGTGCCAGCCCCTGTGGCTACACCTTC. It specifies CASPCGYTF.

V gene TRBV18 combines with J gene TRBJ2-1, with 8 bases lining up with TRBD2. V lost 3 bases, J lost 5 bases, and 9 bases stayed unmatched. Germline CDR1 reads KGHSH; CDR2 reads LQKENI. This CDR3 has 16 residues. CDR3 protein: CASSPLAGRVNNEQFF. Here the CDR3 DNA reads TGTGCCAGCTCACCCCTAGCGGGTAGGGTCAACAATGAGCAGTTCTTC.

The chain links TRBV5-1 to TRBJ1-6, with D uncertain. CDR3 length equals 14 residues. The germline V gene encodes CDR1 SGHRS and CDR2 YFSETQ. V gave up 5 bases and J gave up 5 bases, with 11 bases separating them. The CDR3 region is CASRLLPDNSPLHF. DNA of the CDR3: TGCGCCAGCAGGCTCCTGCCGGATAATTCACCCCTCCACTTT.

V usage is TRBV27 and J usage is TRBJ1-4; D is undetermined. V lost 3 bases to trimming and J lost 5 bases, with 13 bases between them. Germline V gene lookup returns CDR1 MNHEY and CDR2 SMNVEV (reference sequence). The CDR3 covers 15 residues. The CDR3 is CASSLLSGVNEKLFF. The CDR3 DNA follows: TGTGCCAGCAGTTTGTTATCCGGAGTGAATGAAAAACTGTTTTTT.

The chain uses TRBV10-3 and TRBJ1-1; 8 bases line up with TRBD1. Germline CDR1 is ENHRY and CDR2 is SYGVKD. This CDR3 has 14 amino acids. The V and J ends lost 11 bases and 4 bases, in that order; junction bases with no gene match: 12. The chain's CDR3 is CAVRQGAEGTEAFF. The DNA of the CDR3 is TGTGCCGTCCGTCAGGGGGCGGAGGGCACTGAAGCTTTCTTT.

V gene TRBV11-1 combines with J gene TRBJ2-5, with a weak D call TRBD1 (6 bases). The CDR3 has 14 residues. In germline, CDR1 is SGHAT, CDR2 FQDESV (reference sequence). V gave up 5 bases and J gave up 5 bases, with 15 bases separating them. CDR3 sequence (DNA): TGTGCCAGCAGCGACCAAAGACAGGACGAGACCCAGTACTTC. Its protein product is CASSDQRQDETQYF.

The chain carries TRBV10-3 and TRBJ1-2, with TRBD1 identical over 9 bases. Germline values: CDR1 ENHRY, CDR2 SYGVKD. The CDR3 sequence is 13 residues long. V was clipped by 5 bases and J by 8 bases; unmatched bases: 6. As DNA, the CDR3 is TGTGCCATCAGTTCGGACAGGGGAGGAGGCTACACCTTC. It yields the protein CAISSDRGGGYTF.

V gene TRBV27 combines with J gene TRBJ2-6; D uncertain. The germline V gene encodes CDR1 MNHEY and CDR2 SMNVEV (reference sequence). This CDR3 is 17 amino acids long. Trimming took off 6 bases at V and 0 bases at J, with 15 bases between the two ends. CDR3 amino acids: CASSLVGSPSGANVLTF. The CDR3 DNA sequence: TGTGCCAGCAGCCTAGTCGGCAGCCCCTCTGGGGCCAACGTCCTGACTTTC.

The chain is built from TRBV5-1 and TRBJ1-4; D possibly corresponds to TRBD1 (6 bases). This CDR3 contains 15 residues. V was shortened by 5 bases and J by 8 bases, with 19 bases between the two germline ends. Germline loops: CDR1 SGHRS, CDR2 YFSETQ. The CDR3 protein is CASRRAGAREEKLFF. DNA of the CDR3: TGCGCCAGCAGACGTGCGGGGGCTCGGGAAGAAAAACTGTTTTTT.

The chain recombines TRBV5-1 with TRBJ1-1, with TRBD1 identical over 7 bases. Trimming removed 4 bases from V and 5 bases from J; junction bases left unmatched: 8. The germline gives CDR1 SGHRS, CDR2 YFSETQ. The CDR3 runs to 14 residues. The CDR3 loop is CASSPDHRGTEAFF. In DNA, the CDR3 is TGCGCCAGCAGCCCCGACCACAGGGGAACTGAAGCTTTCTTT.

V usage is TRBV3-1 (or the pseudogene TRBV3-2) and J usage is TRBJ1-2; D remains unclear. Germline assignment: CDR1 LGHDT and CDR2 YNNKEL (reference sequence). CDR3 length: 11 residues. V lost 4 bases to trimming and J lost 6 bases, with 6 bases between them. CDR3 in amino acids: CASSRSHGYTF. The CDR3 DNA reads TGTGCCAGCAGCCGGAGCCATGGCTACACCTTC.